Shown below are 25 T cell receptor beta chains from a single sample sequenced in a study of blood T cell repertoires in COVID-19 (dated by TCRdb to the early 2020s). The library was generated by the immunoSEQ multiplex PCR assay. TCRdb stores this immuneACCESS table with in-frame sequences only. Part of the clones is absent; in the studies checked, under half of the shortfall reflects unresolved V genes, and no reason is known for the rest. In all, the sample holds about half a million clones, and 88% of those were seen once. The ten biggest clones cover 8.3% of the sample. The source material was PBMCs or T cells enriched from blood (not recorded which). The source is a woman aged 55-70 years who had recovered from COVID-19.

The chain combines TRBV7-2 with TRBJ2-5, with 8 bases fitting TRBD1. With V trimmed by 5 bases and J by 5 bases, 7 bases remained unmatched. The CDR3 has 14 residues. Germline V CDR1 and CDR2: SGHTA, FQGNSA. In DNA, the CDR3 is TGTGCCAGCAGCCCGGACAGGGCACTCGAGACCCAGTACTTC. Protein product: CASSPDRALETQYF.

The genes are TRBV4-1 and TRBJ1-4; D is undetermined. Between the trimmed V and J ends, which lost 3 bases and 4 bases, there was a span of 15 bases. Germline V lookup: CDR1 MGHRA, CDR2 YSYEKL. This CDR3 has 16 residues. CDR3 in amino acids: CASSQAMGGFNEKLFF. DNA for the CDR3: TGCGCCAGCAGCCAGGCTATGGGAGGGTTTAATGAAAAACTGTTTTTT.

This chain connects TRBV3-1 (or the pseudogene TRBV3-2) to TRBJ2-1; D gene uncertain. The CDR3 spans 13 residues. Germline V gene lookup returns CDR1 LGHDT and CDR2 YNNKEL (reference sequence). V shed 3 bases and J shed 5 bases, with 8 bases lying between them. The chain's CDR3 is CASSHTTDNEQFF. CDR3 bases: TGTGCCAGCAGCCACACCACTGACAATGAGCAGTTCTTC.

This chain links TRBV11-2 with TRBJ2-2; D is undetermined. Deletions cut 2 bases from V and 8 bases from J, with 6 bases between. The CDR3 extends over 12 amino acids. Germline values: CDR1 SGHAT, CDR2 FQNNGV. CDR3 nucleotides: TGTGCCAGCAGCTTACGGGTAGGGGAGCTGTTTTTT. It translates to CASSLRVGELFF.

The sample holds one count of this clone. The chain links TRBV4-1 to TRBJ2-7, with a tentative D call TRBD1 (6 bases). Germline V gives CDR1 MGHRA, CDR2 YSYEKL. V was shortened by 2 bases and J by 2 bases, with 16 bases between the two germline ends. CDR3 length equals 16 residues. The CDR3 protein is CASSQYTGNRTYEQYV. Written as DNA, the CDR3 is TGCGCCAGCAGCCAATATACAGGGAATAGGACCTACGAGCAGTACGTC.

The rearrangement links TRBV7-9 to TRBJ1-4; 10 bases are a match to TRBD1. V lost 2 bases, J lost 4 bases, and 7 bases stayed unmatched. Germline V gene lookup returns CDR1 SEHNR and CDR2 FQNEAQ (reference sequence). CDR3 length: 17 residues. In DNA, the CDR3 is TGTGCCAGCAGCTTAATGGGGACAGGGGCCCGTAATGAAAAACTGTTTTTT. It specifies CASSLMGTGARNEKLFF.

This chain links TRBV5-1 with TRBJ1-1; TRBD1 aligns across 9 bases. V dropped 6 bases and J dropped 2; count of bases not matched to a gene: 5. In germline, CDR1 is SGHRS, CDR2 YFSETQ. This CDR3 spans 14 amino acids. The CDR3: CASTQGQGNTEAFF. The CDR3 bases are TGCGCCAGCACCCAGGGACAGGGAAACACTGAAGCTTTCTTT.

V gene TRBV29-1 combines with J gene TRBJ2-3; 7 nucleotides match TRBD1. The trim removed 1 base at V and 0 bases at J, leaving 7 bases unmatched. This CDR3 is built from 16 residues. Germline V gene sequence: CDR1 SQVTM, CDR2 ANQGSEA. The CDR3 here is CSVEGNRGPSTDTQYF. The CDR3 region has the DNA TGCAGCGTTGAAGGCAACAGGGGTCCTAGCACAGATACGCAGTATTTT.

This clone was detected a few times. The chain joins TRBV5-4 to TRBJ2-2; TRBD1 agrees at 9 bases. J lost 3 bases, V lost 2 bases, and 5 bases had no gene match. This CDR3 contains 16 residues. Germline CDR1 reads SGHNT; CDR2 reads YYREEE (reference sequence). CDR3 sequence (DNA): TGTGCCAGCAGCTTTAACAGGGGGCTAGACACCGGGGAGCTGTTTTTT. It encodes CASSFNRGLDTGELFF. Full variable domain (rest looked up from reference TRBV5-4 and TRBJ2-2): ETGVTQSPTHLIKTRGQQVTLRCSSQSGHNTVSWYQQALGQGPQFIFQYYREEENGRGNFPPRFSGLQFPNYSSELNVNALELDDSALYLCASSFNRGLDTGELFFGEGSRLTVL.

V gene TRBV27 combines with J gene TRBJ1-4; 7 bases are a match to TRBD1. The CDR3 is 15 residues long. V was clipped by 6 bases and J by 1 base; unmatched bases: 5. CDR1 is MNHEY, CDR2 SMNVEV, per germline (reference sequence). Here the CDR3 DNA reads TGTGCCAGCAGCCGAGACAGGGTAACTAATGAAAAACTGTTTTTT. Translating it yields CASSRDRVTNEKLFF.

V and J are TRBV11-3 and TRBJ1-5; TRBD1 is a possible D gene (6 bases). Trimming stripped 5 bases from V and 3 bases from J, with 17 bases between. The germline V gene encodes CDR1 SGHNT and CDR2 YENEEA. The CDR3 loop spans 16 amino acids. CDR3 in amino acids: CASSPLTGTVNQPQHF. CDR3 in DNA: TGTGCCAGCAGCCCATTAACAGGGACCGTCAATCAGCCCCAGCATTTT.

The chain is built from TRBV6-5 and TRBJ2-2; possible D gene TRBD2, 5 bases. Germline CDR1 is MNHEY and CDR2 is SVGAGI. Trimming stripped 4 bases from V and 7 bases from J, with 19 bases between. This CDR3 is built from 16 residues. As DNA, the CDR3 is TGTGCCAGCAGTTTGCCCGGGGTAGCAGACCACGGGGAGCTGTTTTTT. Residues: CASSLPGVADHGELFF.

This chain links TRBV29-1 with TRBJ2-3, with D perhaps matching TRBD1 (6 bases). The germline V gene encodes CDR1 SQVTM and CDR2 ANQGSEA. Trimming stripped 6 bases from V and 5 bases from J, with 12 bases between. The CDR3 consists of 12 residues. Here the CDR3 DNA reads TGCAGCGTAAGCAGGGGAGTAGATACGCAGTATTTT. Amino acids: CSVSRGVDTQYF.

The chain links TRBV7-2 to TRBJ1-6; D not resolved. Germline assignment: CDR1 SGHTA and CDR2 FQGNSA. This CDR3 has 15 amino acids. With 5 bases removed from V and 2 bases from J, the gap between germline ends came to 10 bases. In DNA form, the CDR3 reads TGTGCCAGCAGCCCCTTGCAGGCCTATAATTCACCCCTCCACTTT. Amino acids: CASSPLQAYNSPLHF.

In this sample, this clone turned up once. The chain recombines TRBV28 with TRBJ2-4; 7 bases align to TRBD2. From germline, CDR1 is MDHEN and CDR2 SYDVKM. V shed 10 bases, J shed 0 bases, and the junction held 6 bases outside the gene matches. This CDR3 is 14 amino acids long. CDR3 sequence: CATGGKLAKNIQYF. Written as DNA, the CDR3 is TGTGCCACCGGGGGGAAGCTAGCCAAAAACATTCAGTACTTC.

The chain employs TRBV9 and TRBJ2-3; tentative D call: TRBD2 (5 bases). This CDR3 comprises 14 residues. V lost 4 bases to trimming and J lost 4 bases, with 13 bases between them. CDR1 SGDLS and CDR2 YYNGEE come from the germline V gene. CDR3 sequence: CASSSRGSADTQYF. The DNA of the CDR3 is TGTGCCAGCAGCTCCCGGGGTAGCGCAGATACGCAGTATTTT.

The chain couples TRBV6-5 to TRBJ1-2, with TRBD1 matching 7 bases. Trimming took 6 bases from V and 6 from J; bases not matched to a gene: 7. The CDR3 is 13 amino acids. Germline CDR1 MNHEY, CDR2 SVGAGI. As DNA, the CDR3 is TGTGCCAGCAGGAGGGACAGTGGTGATGGCTACACCTTC. It codes for CASRRDSGDGYTF.

The gene calls are TRBV11-2 and TRBJ2-1; the match to TRBD2 covers 9 bases. Germline trimming cut 3 bases from V and 8 bases from J; bases unmatched to any gene: 2. The germline gives CDR1 SGHAT, CDR2 FQNNGV. This CDR3 comprises 13 residues. In DNA form, the CDR3 reads TGTGCCAGCAGCTTCCAGCGGGGGGATGAGCAGTTCTTC. This codes for CASSFQRGDEQFF.

This clone occurred once. The chain recombines TRBV14 with TRBJ1-6, with D maybe TRBD1 (6 bases). The CDR3 extends over 15 amino acids. Per germline, CDR1 SGHDN and CDR2 FVKESK. Trimming shortened V by 5 bases and J by 6 bases, and 14 bases separated the two germline ends. CDR3 sequence (DNA): TGTGCCAGCAGCGGAACCGGGACACCTAATTCACCCCTCCACTTT. It codes for CASSGTGTPNSPLHF.

This chain uses TRBV5-4 with TRBJ2-7, with 7 bases identical to TRBD2. The V and J ends lost 2 bases and 0 bases, in that order; junction bases with no gene match: 17. The CDR3 is 19 residues long. CDR1 SGHNT and CDR2 YYREEE come from the germline V gene (reference sequence). The CDR3 loop is CASSFRELLASGNSYEQYV. CDR3 sequence (DNA): TGTGCCAGCAGCTTCCGGGAGTTATTGGCTAGCGGAAACTCCTACGAGCAGTACGTC.

The V call is TRBV30, the J call TRBJ1-5, with D hard to call. This CDR3 contains 15 residues. The V gene's germline CDR1 is GTSNPN and CDR2 SVGIG (reference sequence). V was cut by 2 bases and J by 0 bases, with 11 bases left in between. For the CDR3, the DNA is TGTGCCTGGAGTCTCGGGATAATTAGCAATCAGCCCCAGCATTTT. The encoded protein is CAWSLGIISNQPQHF.

The V gene is TRBV24-1, the J gene TRBJ2-5, with 7 bases lining up with TRBD1. The length of the CDR3 is 15 residues. After removal of 3 bases from V and 2 bases from J, the junction contained 5 bases not matched to a gene. Per the germline V gene, CDR1 is KGHDR and CDR2 is SFDVKD. The CDR3 is CATSDHRGSQETQYF. The CDR3, as DNA: TGTGCCACCAGTGATCACAGGGGAAGTCAAGAGACCCAGTACTTC.

The V gene is TRBV18, the J gene TRBJ1-1, with 11 bases matching TRBD1. CDR1 and CDR2 (germline): KGHSH, LQKENI. Trimming cost V 3 bases and J 4 bases; bases outside gene matches: 4. The CDR3 spans 15 residues. The chain's CDR3 is CASSPSGTGGTEAFF. The CDR3 bases are TGTGCCAGCTCACCTTCAGGGACAGGGGGCACTGAAGCTTTCTTT.

This chain uses TRBV19 with TRBJ2-2; tentative D call: TRBD2 (6 bases). CDR3 length equals 17 residues. The germline V gene has CDR1 LNHDA and CDR2 SQIVND (reference sequence). V lost 0 bases, J lost 5 bases, and 16 bases lay in between. CDR3 bases: TGTGCCAGTAGTATAGATACGGGAGTAGAGAGAACCGGGGAGCTGTTTTTT. Protein sequence: CASSIDTGVERTGELFF.

The rearrangement joins TRBV18 to TRBJ1-1, with unresolved D. V shed 5 bases and J shed 1 base, with 14 bases lying between them. The germline gives CDR1 KGHSH, CDR2 LQKENI. The CDR3 consists of 15 residues. The CDR3 sequence is CASSSSLGANTEAFF. The CDR3 nucleotides read TGTGCCAGCTCATCGAGCCTAGGCGCGAACACTGAAGCTTTCTTT.